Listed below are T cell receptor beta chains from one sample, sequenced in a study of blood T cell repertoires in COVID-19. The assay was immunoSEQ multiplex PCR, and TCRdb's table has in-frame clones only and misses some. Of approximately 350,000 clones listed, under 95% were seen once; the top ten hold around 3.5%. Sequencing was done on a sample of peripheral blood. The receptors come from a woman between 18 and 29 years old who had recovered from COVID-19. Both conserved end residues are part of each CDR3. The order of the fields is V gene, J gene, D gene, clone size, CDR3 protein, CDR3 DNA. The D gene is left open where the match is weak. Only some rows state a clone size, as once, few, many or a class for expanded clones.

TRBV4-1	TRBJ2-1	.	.	CASRGQGIEQFF	TGCGCCAGCAGGGGGCAAGGGATTGAGCAGTTCTTC
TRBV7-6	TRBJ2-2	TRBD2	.	CASSRLAGGNGELFF	TGTGCCAGCAGCCGACTAGCGGGAGGTAACGGGGAGCTGTTTTTT
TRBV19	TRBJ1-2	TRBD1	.	CASTLQQGAEGYTF	TGTGCCAGTACCCTCCAACAGGGGGCCGAAGGCTACACCTTC
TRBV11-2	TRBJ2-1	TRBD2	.	CASTKRAGGNEQFF	TGTGCCAGCACCAAGAGGGCGGGAGGAAATGAGCAGTTCTTC
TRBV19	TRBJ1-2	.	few	CASISRTAMWGYTF	TGTGCCAGTATCTCTCGGACAGCGATGTGGGGCTACACCTTC
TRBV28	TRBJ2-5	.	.	CASSSQGSLFQQETQYF	TGTGCCAGCAGTTCTCAGGGTAGCCTCTTCCAACAAGAGACCCAGTACTTC
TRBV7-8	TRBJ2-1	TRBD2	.	CASSLFWGKSSGQASSYNEQFF	TGTGCCAGCAGCTTATTCTGGGGAAAATCTAGCGGACAAGCGAGTTCCTACAATGAGCAGTTCTTC
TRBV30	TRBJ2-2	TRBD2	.	CAWSIRTSGTRELFF	TGTGCCTGGAGTATTCGGACTAGCGGAACCAGGGAGCTGTTTTTT
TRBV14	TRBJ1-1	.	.	CASSQDLGAEAFF	TGTGCCAGCAGCCAAGATCTGGGAGCTGAAGCTTTCTTT
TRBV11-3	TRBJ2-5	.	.	CASSVVDPGTQYF	TGTGCCAGCAGCGTGGTAGATCCAGGGACCCAGTACTTC
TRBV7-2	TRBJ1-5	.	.	CASSSSAAGAGQPQHF	TGTGCCAGCAGCTCCTCCGCGGCAGGGGCAGGTCAGCCCCAGCATTTT
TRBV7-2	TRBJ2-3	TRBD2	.	CASSPGTSGRRSDTQYF	TGTGCCAGCAGCCCTGGGACTAGCGGGAGACGTTCAGATACGCAGTATTTT
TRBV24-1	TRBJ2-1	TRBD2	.	CATRSGSSYNEQFF	TGTGCCACCAGAAGCGGGAGCTCCTACAATGAGCAGTTCTTC
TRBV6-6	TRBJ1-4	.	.	CASSYSRGRGEKLFF	TGTGCCAGCAGTTACTCGCGGGGAAGAGGTGAAAAACTGTTTTTT
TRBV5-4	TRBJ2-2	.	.	CASSLQLTGELFF	TGTGCCAGCAGCTTGCAACTGACCGGGGAGCTGTTTTTT
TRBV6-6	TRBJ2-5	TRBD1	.	CASRGQEQETQYF	TGTGCCAGCCGCGGACAGGAACAAGAGACCCAGTACTTC
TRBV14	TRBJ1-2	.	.	CASTRGGPPYGYTF	TGTGCCAGCACCCGCGGGGGGCCCCCCTATGGCTACACCTTC
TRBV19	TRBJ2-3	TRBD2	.	CASAPGTLAGGAEGTDTQYF	TGTGCCAGTGCCCCTGGGACCCTAGCGGGAGGGGCGGAGGGCACAGATACGCAGTATTTT
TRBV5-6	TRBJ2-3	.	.	CASSLAGRISTDTQYF	TGTGCCAGCAGCTTGGCCGGCAGGATTAGCACAGATACGCAGTATTTT
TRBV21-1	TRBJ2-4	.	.	CASSKIAGGPVKNIQYF	TGTGCCAGCAGCAAAATTGCGGGAGGGCCCGTCAAAAACATTCAGTACTTC
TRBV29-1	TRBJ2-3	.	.	CSVEVSGTDTQYF	TGCAGCGTTGAAGTCTCTGGCACAGATACGCAGTATTTT
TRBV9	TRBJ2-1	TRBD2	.	CASSVEASGRNGGEQFF	TGTGCCAGCAGCGTAGAGGCTAGCGGGAGAAACGGCGGTGAGCAGTTCTTC
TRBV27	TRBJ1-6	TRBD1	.	CASSLGQGHDSPLHF	TGTGCCAGCAGTTTAGGACAGGGCCACGATTCACCCCTCCACTTT
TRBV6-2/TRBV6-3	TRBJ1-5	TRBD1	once	CASSYRDRGAQPQHF	TGTGCCAGCAGTTACCGGGACAGGGGGGCTCAGCCCCAGCATTTT